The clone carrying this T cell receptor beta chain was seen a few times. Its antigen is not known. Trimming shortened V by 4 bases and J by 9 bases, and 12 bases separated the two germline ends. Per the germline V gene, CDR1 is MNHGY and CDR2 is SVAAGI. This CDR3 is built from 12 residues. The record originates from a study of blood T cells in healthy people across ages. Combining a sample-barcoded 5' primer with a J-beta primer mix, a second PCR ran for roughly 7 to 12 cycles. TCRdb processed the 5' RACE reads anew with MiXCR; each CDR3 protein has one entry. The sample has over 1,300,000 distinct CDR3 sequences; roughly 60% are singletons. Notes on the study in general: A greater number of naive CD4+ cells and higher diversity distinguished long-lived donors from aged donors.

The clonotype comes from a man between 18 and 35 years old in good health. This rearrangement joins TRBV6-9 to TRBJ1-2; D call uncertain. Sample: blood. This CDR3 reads CASSSRPWSYTF. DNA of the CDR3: TGTGCCAGCAGTTCCCGACCTTGGAGCTACACCTTC.